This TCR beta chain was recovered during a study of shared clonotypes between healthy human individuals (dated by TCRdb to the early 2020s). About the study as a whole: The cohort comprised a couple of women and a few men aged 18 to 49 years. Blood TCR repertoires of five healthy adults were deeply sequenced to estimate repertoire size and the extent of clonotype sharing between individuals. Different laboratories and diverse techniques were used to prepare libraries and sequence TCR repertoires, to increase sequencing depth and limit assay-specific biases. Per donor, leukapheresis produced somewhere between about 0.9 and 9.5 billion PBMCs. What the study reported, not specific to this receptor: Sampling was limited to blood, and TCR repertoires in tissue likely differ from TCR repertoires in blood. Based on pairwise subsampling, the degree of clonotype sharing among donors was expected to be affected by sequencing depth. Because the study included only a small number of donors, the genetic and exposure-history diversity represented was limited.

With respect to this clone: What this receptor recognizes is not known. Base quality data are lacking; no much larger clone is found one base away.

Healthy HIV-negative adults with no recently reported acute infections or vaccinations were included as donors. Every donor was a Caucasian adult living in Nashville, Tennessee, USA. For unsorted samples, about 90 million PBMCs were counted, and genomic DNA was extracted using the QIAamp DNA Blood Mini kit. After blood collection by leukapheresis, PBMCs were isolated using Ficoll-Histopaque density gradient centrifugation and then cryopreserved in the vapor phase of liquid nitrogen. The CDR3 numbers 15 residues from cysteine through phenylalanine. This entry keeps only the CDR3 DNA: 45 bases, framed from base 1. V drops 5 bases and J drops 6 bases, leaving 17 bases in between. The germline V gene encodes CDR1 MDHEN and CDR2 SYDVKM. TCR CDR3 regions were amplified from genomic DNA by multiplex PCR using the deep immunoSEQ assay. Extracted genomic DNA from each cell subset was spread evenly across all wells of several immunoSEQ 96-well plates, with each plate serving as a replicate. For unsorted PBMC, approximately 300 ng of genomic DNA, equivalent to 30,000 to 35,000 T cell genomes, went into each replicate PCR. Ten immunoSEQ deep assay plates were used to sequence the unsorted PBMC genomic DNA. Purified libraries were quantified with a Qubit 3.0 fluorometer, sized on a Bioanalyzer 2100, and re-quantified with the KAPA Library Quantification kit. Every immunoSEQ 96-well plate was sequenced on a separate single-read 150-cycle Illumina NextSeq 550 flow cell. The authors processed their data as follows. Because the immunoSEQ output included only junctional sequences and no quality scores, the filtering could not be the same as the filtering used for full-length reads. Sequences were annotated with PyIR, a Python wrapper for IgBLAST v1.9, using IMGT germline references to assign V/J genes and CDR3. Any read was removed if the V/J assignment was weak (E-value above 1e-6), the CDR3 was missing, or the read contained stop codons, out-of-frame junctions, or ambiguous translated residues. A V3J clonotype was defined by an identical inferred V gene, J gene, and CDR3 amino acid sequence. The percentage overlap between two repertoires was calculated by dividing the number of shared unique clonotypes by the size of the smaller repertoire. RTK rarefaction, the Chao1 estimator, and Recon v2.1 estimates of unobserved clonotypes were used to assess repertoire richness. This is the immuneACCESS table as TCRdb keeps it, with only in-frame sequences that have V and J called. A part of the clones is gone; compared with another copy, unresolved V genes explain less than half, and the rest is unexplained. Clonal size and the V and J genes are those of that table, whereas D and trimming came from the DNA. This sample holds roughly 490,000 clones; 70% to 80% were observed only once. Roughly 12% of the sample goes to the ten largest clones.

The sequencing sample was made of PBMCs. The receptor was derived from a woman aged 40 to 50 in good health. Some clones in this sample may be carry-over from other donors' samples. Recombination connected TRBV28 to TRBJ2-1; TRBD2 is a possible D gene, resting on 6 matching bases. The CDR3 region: CASSPRLERGNEQFF. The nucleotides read TGTGCCAGCAGTCCCCGACTAGAGCGCGGCAATGAGCAGTTCTTC.